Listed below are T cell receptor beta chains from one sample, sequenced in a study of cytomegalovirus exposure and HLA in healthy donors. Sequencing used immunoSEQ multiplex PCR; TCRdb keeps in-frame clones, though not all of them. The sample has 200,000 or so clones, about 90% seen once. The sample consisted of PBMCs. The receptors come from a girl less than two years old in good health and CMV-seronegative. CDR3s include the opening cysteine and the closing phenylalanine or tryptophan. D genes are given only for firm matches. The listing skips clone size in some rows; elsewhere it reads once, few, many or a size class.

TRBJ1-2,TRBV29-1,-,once,TGCAGCGTTATGACAGTCGATGGCTACACCTTC,CSVMTVDGYTF
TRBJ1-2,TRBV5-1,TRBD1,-,TGCGCCAGCAGCGAAGGGACAGGGAGGGGATATGGCTACACCTTC,CASSEGTGRGYGYTF
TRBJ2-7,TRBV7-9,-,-,TGTGCCAGCAGCCCGCCCGTCCCCTCGAGCCCCTACGAGCAGTACTTC,CASSPPVPSSPYEQYF
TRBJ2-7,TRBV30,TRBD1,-,TGTGCCTGGAGCCCCTCCGGGACAGTGATTTACGAGCAGTACTTC,CAWSPSGTVIYEQYF
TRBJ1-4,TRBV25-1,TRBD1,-,TGTGCCAGCAGTGGAGGCAGGGGGCGAACTAATGAAAAACTGTTTTTT,CASSGGRGRTNEKLFF
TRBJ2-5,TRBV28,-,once,TGTGCCAGCAGTTTATGGGCGGAAGAGACCCAGTACTTC,CASSLWAEETQYF
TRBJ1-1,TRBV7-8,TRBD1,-,TGTGCCAGCAGCTCCCCCTTGGAGGACAGGAATTACATGAACACTGAAGCTTTCTTT,CASSSPLEDRNYMNTEAFF
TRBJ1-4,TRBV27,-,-,TGTGCCAGCAGTTTATCCGTTAATGAAAAACTGTTTTTT,CASSLSVNEKLFF
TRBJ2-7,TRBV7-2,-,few,TGTGCCAGCAGCTTCCGGGACAACTACGAGCAGTACTTC,CASSFRDNYEQYF
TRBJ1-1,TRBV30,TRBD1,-,TGTGCCTGGAGTGTAGGGCAGGGGGCGTATGAAGCTTTCTTT,CAWSVGQGAYEAFF
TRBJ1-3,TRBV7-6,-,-,TGTGCCAGCAGCTTACGGATGGCGGGGAAAACTTCTGGAAACACCATATATTTT,CASSLRMAGKTSGNTIYF
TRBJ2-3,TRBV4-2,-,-,TGTGCCAGCAGCCAAGGGGGGGGCCGGCGGGGGACCTTCACAGATACGCAGTATTTT,CASSQGGGRRGTFTDTQYF
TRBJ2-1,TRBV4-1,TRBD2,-,TGCGCCAGCAGCCAAGTGAGTAGCGGGGGAGATTACAATGAGCAGTTCTTC,CASSQVSSGGDYNEQFF
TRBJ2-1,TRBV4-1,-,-,TGCGCCAGCACCGATATATTAGGGGCCTCCTACAATGAGCAGTTCTTC,CASTDILGASYNEQFF
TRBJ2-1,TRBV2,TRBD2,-,TGTGCCAGCGCGATGTCGGGACTACTTACAAGCTCCTACAATGAGCAGTTCTTC,CASAMSGLLTSSYNEQFF
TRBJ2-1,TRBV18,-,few,TGTGCCAGCTCACCAGCGACAGGTAACTACAATGAGCAGTTCTTC,CASSPATGNYNEQFF
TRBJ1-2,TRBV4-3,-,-,TGCGCCAGCAGCCTTAGGACAGACACAGATGGCTACACCTTC,CASSLRTDTDGYTF
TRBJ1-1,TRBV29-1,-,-,TGCAGCGTTGTCACCAAATACGGGGAGCCCGGAGCTTTCTTT,CSVVTKYGEPGAFF
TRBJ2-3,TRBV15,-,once,TGTGCCACCAGTGGAGGCCCGATTTACACAGATACGCAGTATTTT,CATSGGPIYTDTQYF
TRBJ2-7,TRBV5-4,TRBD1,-,TGTGCCAGCAGCCGAAGCCCCGGGACAGGGTCCTCCGAGCAGTACTTC,CASSRSPGTGSSEQYF
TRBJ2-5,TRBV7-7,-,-,TGTGCTAGCAGCTCGGGACAGAGGGAGGCCCAGTACTTC,CASSSGQREAQYF
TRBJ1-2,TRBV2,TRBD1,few,TGTGCCAGCAGGCTCACAGGGGGCGCGATATTCTATGGCTACACCTTC,CASRLTGGAIFYGYTF
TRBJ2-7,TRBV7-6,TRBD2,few,TGTGCCAGCAGCTTAGAGGTCGGGACTAGCGGGAGTATCGACGAGCAGTACTTC,CASSLEVGTSGSIDEQYF
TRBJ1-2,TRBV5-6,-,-,TGTGCCAGCAGCTTTAAACACGTCAACTATGGCTACACCTTC,CASSFKHVNYGYTF
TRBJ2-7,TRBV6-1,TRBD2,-,TGTGCCAGCAGCCGCGGACTAGCGGGCAACTACGAGCAGTACTTC,CASSRGLAGNYEQYF
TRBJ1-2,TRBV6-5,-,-,TGTGCCAGCAGTTACGGTCCCCAAACTGGTGGCTACACCTTC,CASSYGPQTGGYTF
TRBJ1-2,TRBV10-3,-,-,TGTGCCATCAGAGGGAGTTCGAACTATGGCTACACCTTC,CAIRGSSNYGYTF
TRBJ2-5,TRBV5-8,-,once,TGTGCCAGCAGCTTTGGAGGGAGCGTCGGGACCATGGAGACCCAGTACTTC,CASSFGGSVGTMETQYF
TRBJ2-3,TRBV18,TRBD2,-,TGTGCCAGCTCACTAAACCCCACTAGCGGTGTTACAGATACGCAGTATTTT,CASSLNPTSGVTDTQYF
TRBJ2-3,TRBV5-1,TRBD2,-,TGCGCCAGCACCGGGACTAGCGGGGGGGCCACAGATACGCAGTATTTT,CASTGTSGGATDTQYF
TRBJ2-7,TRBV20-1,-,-,TGCAGTGCTAGAGAGACCGACAATGCGTACTTC,CSARETDNAYF
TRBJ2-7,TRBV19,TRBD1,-,TGTGCCAGTAGTCCTTCGACAGGGGGCTTCATCGAGCAGTACTTC,CASSPSTGGFIEQYF
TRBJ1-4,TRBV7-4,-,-,TGTGCCAGCAGCTTAACAGCAACTAATGAAAAACTGTTTTTT,CASSLTATNEKLFF
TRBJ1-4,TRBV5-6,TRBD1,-,TGTGCCAGCAGCTTGGCCGGGACAGGGTACGAAAAACTGTTTTTT,CASSLAGTGYEKLFF
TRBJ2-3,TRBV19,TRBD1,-,TGTGCCAGTAGTCGTGACAGGGAAGGCACAGATACGCAGTATTTT,CASSRDREGTDTQYF
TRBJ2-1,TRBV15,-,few,TGTGCCACCAGCAGAGATTCCGGGACATCGTACAATGAGCAGTTCTTC,CATSRDSGTSYNEQFF
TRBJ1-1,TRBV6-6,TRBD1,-,TGTGCCAGCAGTGAGACAGGGGCCATCGGTGAAGCTTTCTTT,CASSETGAIGEAFF
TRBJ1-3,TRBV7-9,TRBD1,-,TGTGCCAGCAGCTTAGATGGGACAGGGGGCGGAAACACCATATATTTT,CASSLDGTGGGNTIYF
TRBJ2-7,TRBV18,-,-,TGTGCCAGCTCACGGGTGTCGGGGGGCGCCTCCTACGAGCAGTACTTC,CASSRVSGGASYEQYF
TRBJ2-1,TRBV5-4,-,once,TGTGCCAGCAGCCCCGTGCCACTATCGGATGAGCAGTTCTTC,CASSPVPLSDEQFF
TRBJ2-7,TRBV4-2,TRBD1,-,TGTGCCAGCAGCCAAGATGGGGACAGGGCCTACGAGCAGTACTTC,CASSQDGDRAYEQYF
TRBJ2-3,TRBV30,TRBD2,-,TGTGCCTGGAGTAGTTCTAGCGGGGTAGATACGCAGTATTTT,CAWSSSSGVDTQYF